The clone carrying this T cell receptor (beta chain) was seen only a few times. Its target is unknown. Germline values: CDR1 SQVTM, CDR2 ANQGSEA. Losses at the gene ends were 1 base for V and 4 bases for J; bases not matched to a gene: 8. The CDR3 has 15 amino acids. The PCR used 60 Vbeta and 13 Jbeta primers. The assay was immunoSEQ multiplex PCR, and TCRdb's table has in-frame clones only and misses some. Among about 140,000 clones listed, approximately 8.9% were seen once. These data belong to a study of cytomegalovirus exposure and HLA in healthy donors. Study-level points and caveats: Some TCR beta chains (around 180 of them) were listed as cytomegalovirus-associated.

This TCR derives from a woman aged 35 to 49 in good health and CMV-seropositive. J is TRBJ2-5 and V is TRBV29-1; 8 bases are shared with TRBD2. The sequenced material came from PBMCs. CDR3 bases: TGCAGCGTTGAAGGGGAAGCGGGGGTCGTAGAGACCCAGTACTTC. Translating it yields CSVEGEAGVVETQYF.